This T cell receptor beta chain is from a study of early stage breast cancer tumors. Study-level background: Of approximately 16 invasive breast tumors, more than nine were hormone receptor-positive, HER2-negative.

This table comes from immunoSEQ multiplex PCR, and its TCRdb copy is limited to in-frame clones, with some not included. The table lists tens of thousands of clones, roughly 84% of them singletons. The CDR3 is made up of 15 amino acids. CDR1 and CDR2 from the germline V gene are LGHNA and YSLEER. The V end lost 0 bases, the J end lost 6 bases, and 15 bases lay between the germline ends. The rearrangement uses TRBV4-3 and TRBJ2-7, with D perhaps matching TRBD1 or TRBD2 (5 bases each). What was sequenced was blood. The TCR sequence derives from a person aged 45 to 59 with breast cancer. The CDR3 DNA is TGCGCCAGCAGCCAAGATCTGTGGCAGAGGGGCGAGCAGTACTTC. Translation: CASSQDLWQRGEQYF.